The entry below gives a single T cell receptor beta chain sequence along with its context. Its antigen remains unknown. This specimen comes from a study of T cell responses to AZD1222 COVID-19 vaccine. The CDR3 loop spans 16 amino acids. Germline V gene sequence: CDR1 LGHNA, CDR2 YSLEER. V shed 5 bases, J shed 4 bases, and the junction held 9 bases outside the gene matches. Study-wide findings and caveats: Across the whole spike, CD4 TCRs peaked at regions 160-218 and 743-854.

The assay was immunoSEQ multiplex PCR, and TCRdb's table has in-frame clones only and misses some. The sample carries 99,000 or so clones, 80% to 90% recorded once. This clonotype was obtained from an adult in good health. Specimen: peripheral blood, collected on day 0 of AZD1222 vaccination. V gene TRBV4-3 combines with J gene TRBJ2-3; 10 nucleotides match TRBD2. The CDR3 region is CASSFASGSWADTQYF. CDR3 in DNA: TGCGCCAGCAGCTTTGCTAGCGGGAGCTGGGCAGATACGCAGTATTTT.